The TCR beta chain under discussion was sequenced for a study of cytomegalovirus exposure and HLA in healthy donors. Across the whole study: Of 398 genotyped donors, 81% clustered with self-reported Caucasian donors. Study outcomes and limitations: Clonal expansion was found to be greater in HLA-associated TCR beta chains than in equally common others in a later analysis.

Regarding this clone: As yet, its antigen is unknown.

The PCR employed 60 Vbeta primers together with 13 Jbeta primers. Method: immunoSEQ multiplex PCR; TCRdb's copy keeps in-frame clones and lacks some. The sample lists approximately 93,000 clones; about 81% were seen once. Germline V gene lookup returns CDR1 SNHLY and CDR2 FYNNEI. Trimming cost V 3 bases and J 8 bases, with 13 bases left between them. This CDR3 is built from 13 residues. Sequencing was done on a sample of PBMCs. This clonotype was sampled from a woman aged 40 to 50 in good health and CMV-seronegative. The gene calls are TRBV2 and TRBJ1-2; D might be TRBD1 (5 bases). The CDR3 nucleotides are TGTGCCAGCAGTGAGAACTGGGGCGGCGGCTACACCTTC. Translating it yields CASSENWGGGYTF.